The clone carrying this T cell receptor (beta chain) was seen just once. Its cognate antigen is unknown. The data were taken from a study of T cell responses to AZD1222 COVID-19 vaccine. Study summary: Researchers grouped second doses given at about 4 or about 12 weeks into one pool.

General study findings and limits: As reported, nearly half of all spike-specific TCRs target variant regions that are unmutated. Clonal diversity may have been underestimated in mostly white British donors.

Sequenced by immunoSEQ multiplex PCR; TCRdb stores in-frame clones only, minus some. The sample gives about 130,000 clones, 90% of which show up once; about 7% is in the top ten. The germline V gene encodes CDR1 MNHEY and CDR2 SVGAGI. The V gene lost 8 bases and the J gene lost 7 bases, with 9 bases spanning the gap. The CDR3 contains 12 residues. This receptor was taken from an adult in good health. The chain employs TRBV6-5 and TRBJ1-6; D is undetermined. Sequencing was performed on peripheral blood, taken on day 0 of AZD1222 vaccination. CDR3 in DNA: TGTGCCAGCTTGATCGTGAATTCACCCCTCCACTTT. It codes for CASLIVNSPLHF.